Each of the 8 T cell receptor beta chains below was sequenced from the same sample in a study of T cell responses to AZD1222 COVID-19 vaccine. TCRdb keeps only in-frame clones here, not all; method: immunoSEQ multiplex PCR. The repertoire holds 92,000 or so clones, with roughly nine tenths as singletons. The starting material was peripheral blood, obtained on day 0 of AZD1222 vaccination. The receptor source for this set is an adult in good health.

The rearrangement joins TRBV13 to TRBJ2-3; TRBD2 aligns across 7 bases. This CDR3 comprises 15 residues. Germline V gives CDR1 PRHDT, CDR2 FYEKMQ (reference sequence). The V gene end was trimmed by 5 bases and the J gene end by 0 bases; junction bases not matched to a gene: 5. The CDR3 sequence is CASSLPGGSTDTQYF. The CDR3 nucleotides read TGTGCCAGCAGCCTACCGGGGGGTAGCACAGATACGCAGTATTTT.

The V call is TRBV4-2, the J call TRBJ2-2; no clear D. Between the trimmed V and J ends, which lost 0 bases and 1 base, there was a span of 0 bases. Germline CDR1 is LGHNA and CDR2 is YNFKEQ. The CDR3 contains 13 residues. In DNA, the CDR3 is TGTGCCAGCAGCCAAGAGAACACCGGGGAGCTGTTTTTT. It specifies CASSQENTGELFF.

The CDR3 DNA reads as TGTGCCAGCGCCCGGGACGGGGGGGCTTACAATGAGCAGTTCTTC. It yields the protein CASARDGGAYNEQFF. The chain links TRBV7-3 to TRBJ2-1; 8 nucleotides line up with TRBD2. The V gene end was trimmed by 8 bases and the J gene end by 4 bases; junction bases not matched to a gene: 10. The V gene's germline CDR1 is SGHTA and CDR2 FQGTGA. This CDR3 is built from 15 residues.

This chain uses TRBV5-1 with TRBJ1-6, with D perhaps TRBD1 (6 bases). Germline CDR1 is SGHRS and CDR2 is YFSETQ. CDR3 length equals 15 residues. Trimming shortened V by 0 bases and J by 7 bases, and 11 bases separated the two germline ends. The CDR3: CASSLVPGENSPLHF. As DNA, the CDR3 is TGCGCCAGCAGCTTGGTGCCAGGGGAAAATTCACCCCTCCACTTT. Using reference TRBV5-1 and TRBJ1-6 for the parts outside the CDR3, the full variable domain is KAGVTQTPRYLIKTRGQQVTLSCSPISGHRSVSWYQQTPGQGLQFLFEYFSETQRNKGNFPGRFSGRQFSNSRSEMNVSTLELGDSALYLCASSLVPGENSPLHFGNGTRLTVT.

This rearrangement joins TRBV18 to TRBJ2-1; 9 bases align to TRBD2. J lost 7 bases, V lost 3 bases, and 4 bases had no gene match. This CDR3 region has 14 residues. CDR1 KGHSH and CDR2 LQKENI come from the germline V gene. CDR3 region: CASSPTSGRNEQFF. The CDR3 nucleotides read TGTGCCAGCTCACCGACTAGCGGACGAAATGAGCAGTTCTTC.

This sequence joins TRBV6-1 and TRBJ1-3; no clear D gene. The germline gives CDR1 MNHNS, CDR2 SASEGT. This CDR3 has 14 residues. Trimming pared 2 bases from V and 0 bases from J, leaving 5 bases between. CDR3 residues: CASSERSSGNTIYF. The CDR3 nucleotides are TGTGCCAGCAGTGAAAGGAGCTCTGGAAACACCATATATTTT.

This clone was detected only a few times. This chain joins TRBV7-3 and TRBJ2-3; D is unresolved. Trimming shortened V by 5 bases and J by 5 bases, and 17 bases separated the two germline ends. The CDR3 totals 15 residues. Germline V gene data show CDR1 as SGHTA and CDR2 as FQGTGA. Here the CDR3 reads CASSPNVDRKDTQYF. CDR3 nucleotides: TGTGCCAGCAGCCCCAACGTGGATAGGAAAGATACGCAGTATTTT. Combining the CDR3 with reference TRBV7-3 and TRBJ2-3 gives the whole variable domain GAGVSQTPSNKVTEKGKYVELRCDPISGHTALYWYRQSLGQGPEFLIYFQGTGAADDSGLPNDRFFAVRPEGSVSTLKIQRTERGDSAVYLCASSPNVDRKDTQYFGPGTRLTVL.

The V and J genes are TRBV5-1 and TRBJ2-6; D perhaps matches TRBD2 (6 bases). Germline CDR1 and CDR2: SGHRS and YFSETQ. V lost 5 bases, J lost 1 base, and 16 bases lay in between. This CDR3 has 17 amino acids. The CDR3 bases are TGCGCCAGCAGAGGGGACTTGTTCAATTCTGGGGCCAACGTCCTGACTTTC. Residues: CASRGDLFNSGANVLTF.